The subject of this entry is one TCR beta chain. There are 16 residues in the CDR3. Losses at the gene ends were 2 bases for V and 2 bases for J; bases not matched to a gene: 2. Germline V gene sequence: CDR1 LNHNV, CDR2 YYDKDF (reference sequence). Original methodology: Estimated nucleated cell counts came from reference gene primer amplification. Some clones are missing from TCRdb's copy, which holds only in-frame ones; the method was immunoSEQ multiplex PCR. That table is the source of V, J and clone size, and D and trimming were worked out from the DNA. The sample holds about 46,000 clones, 75% to 90% seen once. This sample was included in a study of blood T cell repertoires in COVID-19. Overall study context: Spain, Italy and the United States supplied samples that represented acute and convalescent COVID-19. T cells, B-cell-depleted T cells, or PBMCs provided the cDNA or gDNA that served as material.

The source of this sequence is a man aged 60 to 69 with active COVID-19. The source material was peripheral blood. V gene TRBV15 combines with J gene TRBJ1-6, with 8 bases identical to TRBD1. The CDR3 bases are TGTGCCACCAGCAGAAGACAGGGGCCCTATAATTCACCCCTCCACTTT. It yields the protein CATSRRQGPYNSPLHF.